Shown below are 27 T cell receptor beta chains from a single sample sequenced in a study of PD-1 blockade in classical Hodgkin lymphoma. Time point: cycle 4 day 1 (C4D1), after more than five weeks of nivolumab. Relapse after autologous stem cell transplantation occurred in every patient, and brentuximab vedotin exposure varied. Method: immunoSEQ multiplex PCR; TCRdb's copy keeps in-frame clones and lacks some. The repertoire holds about 24,000 clones, over 65% seen once, with around 23% in the top ten. Sequences were derived from peripheral blood mononuclear cells (PBMCs), sampled before the fourth cycle of nivolumab. The source is a human donor with classical Hodgkin lymphoma.

The J gene is TRBJ2-1, the V gene TRBV29-1, with 12 bases fitting TRBD2. Germline V lookup: CDR1 SQVTM, CDR2 ANQGSEA. The ends lost 4 bases at V and 15 bases at J; junction bases unmatched: 7. CDR3 length: 12 residues. The CDR3 nucleotides read TGCAGCGTTGGGACTAGCGGGACATTGCTGTTCTTC. Its translation is CSVGTSGTLLFF.

The count of this clone is one. The chain recombines TRBV6-6 with TRBJ1-2, with 7 bases lining up with TRBD1. The junction had 7 bases not matched to a gene; V was cut back by 6 bases and J by 6 bases. CDR1 is MNHNY, CDR2 SVGAGI, per germline (reference sequence). CDR3 size: 13 residues. CDR3 nucleotide sequence: TGTGCCAGCAGGATACAGGGGATTCATGGCTACACCTTC. Amino acid sequence: CASRIQGIHGYTF.

V usage is TRBV5-1 and J usage is TRBJ2-6; 7 bases agree with TRBD1. In germline, CDR1 is SGHRS, CDR2 YFSETQ. The CDR3 runs 19 residues. After removal of 0 bases from V and 1 base from J, the junction contained 10 bases not matched to a gene. CDR3 sequence reads: CASSLGDSFRGSGANVLTF. CDR3 sequence (DNA): TGCGCCAGCAGCTTGGGGGACAGCTTCCGGGGTTCTGGGGCCAACGTCCTGACTTTC. The variable domain in full, with the rest retrieved from reference TRBV5-1 and TRBJ2-6, is KAGVTQTPRYLIKTRGQQVTLSCSPISGHRSVSWYQQTPGQGLQFLFEYFSETQRNKGNFPGRFSGRQFSNSRSEMNVSTLELGDSALYLCASSLGDSFRGSGANVLTFGAGSRLTVL.

CDR3 bases: TGCGCCAGCAGCTTGAATTTGCGGGAGGGAGACGAGCAGTACTTC. Protein sequence: CASSLNLREGDEQYF. The chain is built from TRBV5-1 and TRBJ2-7; 9 bases are shared with TRBD2. With 1 base clipped from V and 5 bases from J, the junction kept 7 bases outside the gene matches. CDR1 SGHRS and CDR2 YFSETQ come from the germline V gene. The CDR3 contains 15 residues.

The rearrangement uses TRBV30 and TRBJ2-3, with D tentatively TRBD2 (5 bases). In germline, CDR1 is GTSNPN, CDR2 SVGIG (reference sequence). This CDR3 is built from 12 residues. The germline V and J ends were trimmed by 0 bases and 10 bases, with 11 bases remaining between them. The CDR3 region has the DNA TGTGCCTGGAGTGTACGTAGCGAGGCGCAGTATTTT. This translates into CAWSVRSEAQYF.

The rearrangement uses TRBV5-6 and TRBJ2-1; D gene ambiguous. Germline V gene lookup returns CDR1 SGHDT and CDR2 YYEEEE. This CDR3 is built from 12 residues. V was trimmed by 1 base and J by 9 bases, leaving 8 bases between them. CDR3 bases: TGTGCCAGCAGCTTGCGGCGTGGTGAGCAGTTCTTC. It is translated as CASSLRRGEQFF.

The chain carries TRBV19 and TRBJ2-2, with a possible D match to TRBD1 (5 bases). The V gene's germline CDR1 is LNHDA and CDR2 SQIVND (reference sequence). With 5 bases removed from V and 0 bases from J, the gap between germline ends came to 13 bases. There are 16 residues in the CDR3. The CDR3 DNA sequence: TGTGCCAGTAGTGGGGCTGGTCCCCCGAACACCGGGGAGCTGTTTTTT. As protein: CASSGAGPPNTGELFF.

The chain couples TRBV7-8 to TRBJ1-5, with 8 bases identical to TRBD1. The V and J ends lost 5 bases and 1 base, in that order; junction bases with no gene match: 7. The CDR3 has 16 residues. CDR1 SGHVS and CDR2 FQNEAQ come from the germline V gene. CDR3 bases: TGTGCCAGCAGCGACCCCAGACAGGGGAGCAATCAGCCCCAGCATTTT. Encoded protein: CASSDPRQGSNQPQHF.

V gene TRBV6-5 combines with J gene TRBJ2-1, with 12 bases matching TRBD2. The CDR3 loop spans 15 amino acids. Germline V CDR1 and CDR2: MNHEY, SVGAGI. V lost 6 bases to trimming and J lost 13 bases; unmatched junction nucleotides: 13. The CDR3 here is CASRDASGGAYIQFF. The CDR3 DNA sequence: TGTGCCAGCAGAGACGCTAGCGGGGGGGCCTACATTCAGTTCTTC.

The chain couples TRBV30 to TRBJ2-2; 14 nucleotides agree with TRBD2. Per germline, CDR1 GTSNPN and CDR2 SVGIG (reference sequence). Losses at the gene ends were 3 bases for V and 2 bases for J; bases not matched to a gene: 5. The CDR3 covers 17 residues. CDR3 nucleotides: TGTGCCTGGAGGGGACTAGCGGGAGTCCGAAACACCGGGGAGCTGTTTTTT. Residues: CAWRGLAGVRNTGELFF.

The chain couples TRBV7-9 to TRBJ2-7, with TRBD1 as a possible D gene (6 bases). Trimming took 4 bases from V and 2 from J, leaving 15 bases between them. The germline gives CDR1 SEHNR, CDR2 FQNEAQ (reference sequence). CDR3 size: 15 residues. Written as DNA, the CDR3 is TGTGCCAGCAGCTCGTGGGACACCTCGACCTACGAGCAGTACTTC. Translation gives CASSSWDTSTYEQYF.

This clone appeared a few times. This sequence joins TRBV5-6 and TRBJ1-1; D unresolved. CDR1 and CDR2 from the germline V gene are SGHDT and YYEEEE. This CDR3 is built from 13 residues. V was cut by 4 bases and J by 6 bases, with 13 bases left in between. DNA of the CDR3: TGTGCCAGCAGCCCTTCGCGGAGTCCTGAAGCTTTCTTT. Protein sequence: CASSPSRSPEAFF.

The chain couples TRBV5-1 to TRBJ1-2, with TRBD1 identical over 10 bases. Losses at the gene ends were 4 bases for V and 1 base for J; bases not matched to a gene: 10. The V gene's germline CDR1 is SGHRS and CDR2 YFSETQ. The CDR3 is 17 residues long. The CDR3: CASSGAGTGDFNYGYTF. The CDR3, as DNA: TGCGCCAGCAGCGGGGCCGGGACAGGGGACTTTAACTATGGCTACACCTTC.

This clone showed up just once. The chain carries TRBV6-5 and TRBJ2-2; D remains unclear. Deletions cut 6 bases from V and 0 bases from J, with 11 bases between. Germline-derived CDR1 and CDR2 are MNHEY and SVGAGI. CDR3 length equals 15 residues. Here the CDR3 DNA reads TGTGCCAGCAGCTCCCTACGCGCGAACACCGGGGAGCTGTTTTTT. Translated: CASSSLRANTGELFF.

The V and J genes are TRBV6-6 and TRBJ2-1; 12 bases are a match to TRBD2. CDR3 length: 16 amino acids. J gave up 3 bases and V 5 bases, and 5 bases lay outside the gene matches. CDR1 and CDR2 (germline): MNHNY, SVGAGI (reference sequence). The CDR3 coding sequence is TGTGCCAGCAGTCTAGCGGGAGGGAGTTTCTACAATGAGCAGTTCTTC. Translation: CASSLAGGSFYNEQFF.

This chain joins TRBV7-9 and TRBJ2-7, with 7 bases matching TRBD1. The CDR3 totals 14 residues. Trimming took 5 bases from V and 4 from J; bases not matched to a gene: 8. Germline loops: CDR1 SEHNR, CDR2 FQNEAQ (reference sequence). CDR3 bases: TGTGCCAGCAGCCCGCCGGGACAGAAATACGAGCAGTACTTC. This sequence encodes CASSPPGQKYEQYF.

This clone appeared a few times. The rearrangement links TRBV30 to TRBJ1-5; 7 positions agree with TRBD1. CDR1 is GTSNPN, CDR2 SVGIG, per germline (reference sequence). The trim removed 2 bases at V and 5 bases at J, leaving 3 bases unmatched. There are 13 residues in the CDR3. The CDR3: CAWSNRGYQPQHF. The CDR3 DNA reads as TGTGCCTGGAGTAACAGGGGCTATCAGCCCCAGCATTTT.

V gene TRBV13 combines with J gene TRBJ2-7; 8 nucleotides agree with TRBD2. The length of the CDR3 is 20 residues. Germline CDR1 reads PRHDT; CDR2 reads FYEKMQ (reference sequence). With V trimmed by 5 bases and J by 3 bases, 24 bases remained unmatched. The CDR3, as DNA: TGTGCCAGCAGCCCCCCCTGGGAGCGGGGGAACCCCTTAGGGGGCTACGAGCAGTACTTC. Translating gives CASSPPWERGNPLGGYEQYF.

The chain joins TRBV18 to TRBJ1-1, with 7 bases aligning to TRBD1. The CDR3 sequence is 14 residues long. In germline, CDR1 is KGHSH, CDR2 LQKENI. Trimming took 4 bases from V and 6 from J; bases not matched to a gene: 8. The CDR3 loop reads CASSLSRQGSEAFF. Here the CDR3 DNA reads TGTGCCAGCTCACTGTCCCGACAGGGCTCTGAAGCTTTCTTT.

The rearrangement links TRBV6-5 to TRBJ2-7; 7 bases are a match to TRBD1. Trimming cost V 9 bases and J 0 bases; bases outside gene matches: 5. Germline V gene data show CDR1 as MNHEY and CDR2 as SVGAGI. This CDR3 contains 13 residues. CDR3 amino acids: CASYRGPSYEQYF. The CDR3 DNA is TGTGCCAGTTACAGGGGCCCCTCCTACGAGCAGTACTTC.

The V gene is TRBV7-6, the J gene TRBJ2-5; the D is unclear. The germline V and J ends were trimmed by 4 bases and 5 bases, with 8 bases remaining between them. This CDR3 is built from 12 residues. Looked up from germline, CDR1 is SGHVS and CDR2 is FNYEAQ. For the CDR3, the DNA is TGTGCCAGCAGCTCGATAGGGGAGACCCAGTACTTC. As protein: CASSSIGETQYF.

This clone was detected a few times. The chain recombines TRBV5-1 with TRBJ2-3, with D uncertain. Per the germline V gene, CDR1 is SGHRS and CDR2 is YFSETQ. Trimming took 1 base from V and 0 from J, leaving 9 bases between them. CDR3 length: 15 amino acids. CDR3 sequence (DNA): TGCGCCAGCAGCTTGATTGCAGGTAGCACAGATACGCAGTATTTT. This gives the protein CASSLIAGSTDTQYF.

The count of this clone is one. The chain couples TRBV29-1 to TRBJ2-7, with 9 bases identical to TRBD1. CDR3 length equals 14 residues. Germline CDR1 SQVTM, CDR2 ANQGSEA. Trimming removed 1 base from V and 4 bases from J; junction bases left unmatched: 5. CDR3 protein: CSVEVPGQGYEQYF. The CDR3 DNA is TGCAGCGTTGAAGTGCCGGGACAGGGTTACGAGCAGTACTTC.

The chain links TRBV19 to TRBJ2-5; TRBD1 matches at 10 bases. The CDR3 contains 16 residues. Germline V gene sequence: CDR1 LNHDA, CDR2 SQIVND (reference sequence). Unmatched junction bases numbered 11, after V lost 5 bases and J lost 5 bases. DNA for the CDR3: TGTGCCAGTAGTCCTCGGACCCGGGACAGGGGTGAGACCCAGTACTTC. Encoded protein: CASSPRTRDRGETQYF.

This clone is medium-sized (0.01 to 0.1%) within its sample. V and J are TRBV2 and TRBJ2-7; 7 nucleotides align to TRBD2. This CDR3 has 15 amino acids. Germline V CDR1 and CDR2: SNHLY, FYNNEI. The trim removed 7 bases at V and 4 bases at J, leaving 13 bases unmatched. CDR3 nucleotides: TGTGCCAGCATGCTTAGCCTAGCGGAGGGGTACGAGCAGTACTTC. Translation gives CASMLSLAEGYEQYF.

In DNA, the CDR3 is TGCAGCGTTGAAGATCGAAGACTAGCGGGAGGACCGGCCAATGAGCAGTTCTTC. It is translated as CSVEDRRLAGGPANEQFF. The chain joins TRBV29-1 to TRBJ2-1; 13 bases agree with TRBD2. The germline CDR1 and CDR2 sequences are SQVTM and ANQGSEA. V was pared by 0 bases and J by 6 bases, with 11 bases of the junction left unmatched. This CDR3 contains 18 residues.

The chain uses TRBV5-5 and TRBJ2-7; D remains unclear. With 0 bases removed from V and 6 bases from J, the gap between germline ends came to 7 bases. CDR1 is SGHKS, CDR2 YYEKEE, per germline (reference sequence). This CDR3 has 12 amino acids. CDR3 loop: CASSLVFREQYF. The CDR3 DNA sequence: TGTGCCAGCAGCTTGGTTTTCCGCGAGCAGTACTTC.